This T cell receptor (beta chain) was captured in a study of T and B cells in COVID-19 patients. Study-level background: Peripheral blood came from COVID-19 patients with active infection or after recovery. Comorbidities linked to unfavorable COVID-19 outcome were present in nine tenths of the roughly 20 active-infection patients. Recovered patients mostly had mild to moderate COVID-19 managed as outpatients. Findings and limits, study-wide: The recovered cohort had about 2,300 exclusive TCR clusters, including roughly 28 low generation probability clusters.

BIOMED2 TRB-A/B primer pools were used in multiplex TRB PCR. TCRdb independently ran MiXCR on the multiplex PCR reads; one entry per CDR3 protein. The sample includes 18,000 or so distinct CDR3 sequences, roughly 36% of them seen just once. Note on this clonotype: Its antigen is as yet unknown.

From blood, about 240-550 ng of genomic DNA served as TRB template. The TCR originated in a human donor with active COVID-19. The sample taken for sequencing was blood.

The chain's CDR3 is CASSLGGGTQETQYF. The DNA of the CDR3 is TGCGCCAGCAGCTTAGGCGGGGGGACCCAAGAGACCCAGTACTTC. The chain couples TRBV5-1 to TRBJ2-5; TRBD2 matches at 8 bases. Trimming cost V 2 bases and J 1 base; bases outside gene matches: 4. Germline CDR1 reads SGHRS; CDR2 reads YFSETQ. The CDR3 totals 15 residues.